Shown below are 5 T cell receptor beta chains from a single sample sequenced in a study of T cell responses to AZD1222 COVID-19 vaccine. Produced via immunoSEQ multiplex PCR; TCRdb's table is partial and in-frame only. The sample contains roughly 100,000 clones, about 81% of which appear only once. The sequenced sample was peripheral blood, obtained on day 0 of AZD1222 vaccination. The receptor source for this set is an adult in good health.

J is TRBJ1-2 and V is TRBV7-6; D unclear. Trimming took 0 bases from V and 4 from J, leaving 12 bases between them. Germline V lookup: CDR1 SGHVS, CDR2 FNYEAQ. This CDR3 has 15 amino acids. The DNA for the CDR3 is TGTGCCAGCAGCTTAGCTGTCGGGTTAGGCTATGGCTACACCTTC. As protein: CASSLAVGLGYGYTF.

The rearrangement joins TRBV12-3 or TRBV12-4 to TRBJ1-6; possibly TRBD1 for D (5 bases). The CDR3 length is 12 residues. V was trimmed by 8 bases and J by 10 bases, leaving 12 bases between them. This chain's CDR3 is CASAFRASPLHF. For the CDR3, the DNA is TGTGCCAGCGCGTTCAGGGCGTCACCCCTCCACTTT.

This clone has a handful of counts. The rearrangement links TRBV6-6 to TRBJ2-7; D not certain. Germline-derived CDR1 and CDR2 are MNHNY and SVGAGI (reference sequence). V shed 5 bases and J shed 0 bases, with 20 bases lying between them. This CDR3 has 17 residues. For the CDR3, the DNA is TGTGCCAGCAGTCTACAAGCAGGATCTCCCATCTCCTACGAGCAGTACTTC. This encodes CASSLQAGSPISYEQYF.

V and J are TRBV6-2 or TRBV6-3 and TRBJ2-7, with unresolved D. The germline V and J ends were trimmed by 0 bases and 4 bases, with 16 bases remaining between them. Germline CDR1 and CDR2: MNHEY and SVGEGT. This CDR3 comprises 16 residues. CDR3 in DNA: TGTGCCAGCAGTTACTCGGGTCGTCACGTCGGATACGAGCAGTACTTC. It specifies CASSYSGRHVGYEQYF.

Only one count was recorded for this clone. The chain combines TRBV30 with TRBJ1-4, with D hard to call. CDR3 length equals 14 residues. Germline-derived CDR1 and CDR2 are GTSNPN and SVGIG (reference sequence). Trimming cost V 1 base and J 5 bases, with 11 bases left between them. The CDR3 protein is CAWSADALNEKLFF. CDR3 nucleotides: TGTGCCTGGAGTGCCGACGCCCTGAATGAAAAACTGTTTTTT.